What follows is one TCR beta chain and its context. Authors' analysis steps: For nucleated cells, counts were estimated from reference gene primer amplification. Profiled with immunoSEQ multiplex PCR; TCRdb holds only in-frame clones, not every one. V and J calls and clone size are those listed in that table; D and trimming were worked out from the DNA. This sample has 20,000 to 25,000 clones; around 86% occur once, and the top ten carry roughly 12%. The data are from a study of blood T cell repertoires in COVID-19. Across the study: Samples of COVID-19 (acute and convalescent) were obtained from the United States, Italy and Spain. From T cells, B-cell-depleted T cells, or PBMCs came the material, which was cDNA or gDNA.

This CDR3 comprises 13 residues. Germline-derived CDR1 and CDR2 are MNHNY and SVGAGI (reference sequence). V lost 5 bases and J lost 0, with 7 bases in between. The chain joins TRBV6-6 to TRBJ2-5; perhaps TRBD2 as D (5 bases). The receptor's source is a woman over 75 with active or convalescent COVID-19. The sequenced sample consisted of peripheral blood. CDR3 residues: CASSQDYQETQYF. In DNA, the CDR3 is TGTGCCAGCAGTCAGGACTACCAAGAGACCCAGTACTTC.